These T cell receptor beta chains were read from a single sample in a study. TCRdb redid the calling of the RT-PCR reads with MiXCR, one entry per CDR3 protein. The table shows hundreds of thousands of distinct CDR3 sequences, with 14% occurring only once. What was sequenced was memory CD4+ T cells from blood. The source is a female donor in good health, serving as a healthy control. Each CDR3 is given with its conserved first and last residue. Fields, in order: clone size, J gene, D gene, V gene, CDR3 length, CDR3 DNA, CDR3 protein. The D gene is left open where the match is weak. The size field is filled for only some rows; it gives once, few, many or a size class.

>once|TRBJ2-3|-|TRBV20-1|14
TGCAGTGCCCCAAAGGGTAAGAACACAGATACGCAGTATTTT
CSAPKGKNTDTQYF
>-|TRBJ1-2|-|TRBV7-3|13
TGTGCCAGCAGCCGCGGGCAGGGTGATGGCTACACCTTC
CASSRGQGDGYTF
>few|TRBJ1-1|TRBD1|TRBV28|14
TGTGCCAGCAGTCCCACGGGACAGGGTGGGGTAGCTTTCTTT
CASSPTGQGGVAFF
>few|TRBJ1-4|-|TRBV5-4|16
TGTGCCAGCAGCTTACGGATGACAGGCACTAATGAAAAACTGTTTTTT
CASSLRMTGTNEKLFF
>-|TRBJ1-5|-|TRBV7-9|13
TGTGCCAGCAGCTTAGCCGCAATTCAGCCCCAGCATTTT
CASSLAAIQPQHF
>-|TRBJ2-2|-|TRBV20-1|14
TGCAGTTTTCTAGGTCGAACGAACACCGGGGAGCTGTTTTTT
CSFLGRTNTGELFF
>few|TRBJ1-2|TRBD1|TRBV5-6|14
TGTGCCAGCAACCAGGGGGCTCAGGACTATGGCTACACCTTC
CASNQGAQDYGYTF
>-|TRBJ2-5|TRBD2|TRBV7-9|15
TGTGCCAGCAGGGGACTAGCGGGAGTAGGGGAGACCCAGTACTTC
CASRGLAGVGETQYF
>-|TRBJ2-1|TRBD2|TRBV27|18
TGTGCCAGTTCCCGGCTAGCGGGAGGAGGAGGATCCTACAATGAGCAGTTCTTC
CASSRLAGGGGSYNEQFF
>few|TRBJ1-1|-|TRBV7-9|13
TGTGCCAGCAGCTCTTCAGGGTGGGTTTGGGCTTTCTTT
CASSSSGWVWAFF
>-|TRBJ2-7|-|TRBV6-2/TRBV6-3|19
TGTGCCAGCAGTTACAAAAAGGACTTCCGGGGGAGAATCTCCTACGAGCAGTACTTC
CASSYKKDFRGRISYEQYF
>few|TRBJ2-1|TRBD1|TRBV4-2|14
TGTGCCAGCAGCCAAGTGACAGGGAGCAATGAGCAGTTCTTC
CASSQVTGSNEQFF
>many|TRBJ2-1|TRBD2|TRBV20-1|14
TGCAGTGCTAGCTCAGCGGGAGGGGTCAATGAGCAGTTCTTC
CSASSAGGVNEQFF
>many|TRBJ2-7|-|TRBV29-1|12
TGCAGCGTAGACACCGGGACTTCGGAGCAGTACTTC
CSVDTGTSEQYF
>few|TRBJ2-7|TRBD1|TRBV4-3|19
TGCGCCAGCAGCCAAGATCGACAAACGTCCGGGACAGGGGGGTACGAGCAGTACTTC
CASSQDRQTSGTGGYEQYF
>-|TRBJ2-1|TRBD2|TRBV20-1|19
TGCAGTGCTAGAGTAGCTAGCGGGAGGGCCTACGGGGCCTACAATGAGCAGTTCTTC
CSARVASGRAYGAYNEQFF
>-|TRBJ1-4|TRBD1|TRBV5-1|14
TGCGCCAGCAGCGTAACAGGGGGCGAGGAAAAACTGTTTTTT
CASSVTGGEEKLFF
>-|TRBJ2-5|-|TRBV5-1|15
TGCGCCAGCAGCTTGACAGGTTGGCCGGGGGAGACCCAGTACTTC
CASSLTGWPGETQYF
>many|TRBJ2-7|-|TRBV12-3/TRBV12-4|14
TGTGCCAGCAGTTCGCTATATCCGAGCTACGAGCAGTACTTC
CASSSLYPSYEQYF
>-|TRBJ2-3|-|TRBV5-1|14
TGCGCCAGCAGCTTGGCCGTCCACACAGATACGCAGTATTTT
CASSLAVHTDTQYF
>-|TRBJ1-3|-|TRBV6-1|13
TGTGCCAGCCAGCCAAGCTCTGGAAACACCATATATTTT
CASQPSSGNTIYF
>-|TRBJ2-7|-|TRBV5-1|15
TGCGCCAGCAGCCCCTACCCCGGGACGGTCGGCGAGCAGTACTTC
CASSPYPGTVGEQYF